This T cell receptor beta chain was obtained from a study of identical twins. TCRdb reprocessed the 5' RACE reads with MiXCR, giving one entry per CDR3 protein. This sample has around 1.7 million distinct CDR3 sequences, with 32% found just once. As to this clonotype: This sequence may be a read error, since a much larger clone differs from it by one base.

The sample comprised cord blood. The TCR comes from a newborn girl in good health.

CDR3 DNA sequence: TGTGCCAGCAGCCCCGACAGGAAAACTGAAGCTTTCTTT. Its protein is CASSPDRKTEAFF. V is TRBV12-3 or TRBV12-4 and J is TRBJ1-1; perhaps TRBD1 as D (6 bases). The ends were cut back, 6 bases at V and 5 bases at J, with 13 bases in the middle. The CDR3 sequence is 13 residues long.